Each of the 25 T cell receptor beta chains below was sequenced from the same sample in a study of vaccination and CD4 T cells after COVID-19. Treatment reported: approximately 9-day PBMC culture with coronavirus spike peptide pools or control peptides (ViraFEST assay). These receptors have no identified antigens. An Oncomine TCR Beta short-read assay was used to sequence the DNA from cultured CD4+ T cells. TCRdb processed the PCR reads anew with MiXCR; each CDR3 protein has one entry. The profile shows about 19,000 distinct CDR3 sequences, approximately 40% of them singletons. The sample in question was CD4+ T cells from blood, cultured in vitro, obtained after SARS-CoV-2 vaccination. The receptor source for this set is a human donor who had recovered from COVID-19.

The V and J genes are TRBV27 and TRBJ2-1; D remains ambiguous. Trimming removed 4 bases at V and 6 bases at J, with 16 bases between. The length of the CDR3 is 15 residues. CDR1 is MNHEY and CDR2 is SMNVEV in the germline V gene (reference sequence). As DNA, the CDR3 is TGTGCCAGCAGTTCTCGCTCCACCTCCCCCAATGAGCAGTTCTTC. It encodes CASSSRSTSPNEQFF.

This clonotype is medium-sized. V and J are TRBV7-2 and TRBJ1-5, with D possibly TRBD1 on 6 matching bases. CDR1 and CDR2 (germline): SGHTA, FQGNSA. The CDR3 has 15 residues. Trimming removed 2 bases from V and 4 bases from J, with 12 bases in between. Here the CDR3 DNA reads TGTGCCAGCAGCTTATCGGGGGGGCAGAATCAGCCCCAGCATTTT. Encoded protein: CASSLSGGQNQPQHF.

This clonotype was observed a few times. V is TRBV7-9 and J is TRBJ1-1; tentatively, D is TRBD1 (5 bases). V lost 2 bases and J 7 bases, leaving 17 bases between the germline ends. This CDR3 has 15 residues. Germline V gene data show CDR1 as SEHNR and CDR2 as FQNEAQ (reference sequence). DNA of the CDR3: TGTGCCAGCAGCTTATCCCCAGGCCCGGGGGGTGAAGCTTTCTTT. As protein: CASSLSPGPGGEAFF.

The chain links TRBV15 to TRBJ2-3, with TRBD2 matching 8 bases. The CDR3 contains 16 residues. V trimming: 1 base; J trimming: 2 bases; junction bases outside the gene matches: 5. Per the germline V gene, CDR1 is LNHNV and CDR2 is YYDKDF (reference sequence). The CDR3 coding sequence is TGTGCCACCAGCAGAGGGCTAGCGGGCCCCACAGATACGCAGTATTTT. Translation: CATSRGLAGPTDTQYF.

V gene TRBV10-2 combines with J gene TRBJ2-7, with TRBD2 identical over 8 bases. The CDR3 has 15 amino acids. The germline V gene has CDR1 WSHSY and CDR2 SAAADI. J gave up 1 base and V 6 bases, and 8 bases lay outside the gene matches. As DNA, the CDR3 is TGCGCCAGCAGACCAGGACGGGGGGGGTCCTACGAGCAGTACTTC. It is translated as CASRPGRGGSYEQYF.

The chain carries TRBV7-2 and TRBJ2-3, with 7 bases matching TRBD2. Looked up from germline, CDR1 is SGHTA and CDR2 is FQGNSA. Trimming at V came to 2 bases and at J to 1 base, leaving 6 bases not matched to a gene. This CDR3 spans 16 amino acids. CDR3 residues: CASSLRLAWGTDTQYF. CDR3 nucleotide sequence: TGTGCCAGCAGCTTAAGACTAGCCTGGGGCACAGATACGCAGTATTTT.

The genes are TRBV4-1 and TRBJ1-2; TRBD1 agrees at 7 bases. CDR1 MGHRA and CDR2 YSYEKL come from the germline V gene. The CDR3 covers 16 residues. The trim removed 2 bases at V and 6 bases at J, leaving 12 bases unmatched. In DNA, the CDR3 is TGCGCCAGCAGCCAATCCGGGAGGGGGCCTAGGGATGGCTACACCTTC. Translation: CASSQSGRGPRDGYTF.

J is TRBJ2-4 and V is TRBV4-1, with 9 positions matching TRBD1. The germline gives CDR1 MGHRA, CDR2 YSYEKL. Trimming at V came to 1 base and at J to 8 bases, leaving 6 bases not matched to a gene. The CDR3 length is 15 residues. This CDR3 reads CASSQVGRDRDIQYF. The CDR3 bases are TGCGCCAGCAGCCAAGTTGGTAGGGACAGGGACATTCAGTACTTC.

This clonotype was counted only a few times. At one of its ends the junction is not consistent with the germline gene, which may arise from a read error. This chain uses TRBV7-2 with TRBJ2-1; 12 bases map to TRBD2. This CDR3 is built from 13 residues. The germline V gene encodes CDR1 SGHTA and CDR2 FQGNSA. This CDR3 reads CASSLAPLAGGPF. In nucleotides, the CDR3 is TGTGCCAGCAGCTTAGCGCCCCTAGCGGGAGGGCCATTC.

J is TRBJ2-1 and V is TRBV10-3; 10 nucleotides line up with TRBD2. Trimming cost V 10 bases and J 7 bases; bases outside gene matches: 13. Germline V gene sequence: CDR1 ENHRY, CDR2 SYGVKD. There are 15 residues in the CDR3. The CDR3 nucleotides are TGTGCCACAGGCGGGCTAGCGGGAGCTTCGAATGAGCAGTTCTTC. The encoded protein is CATGGLAGASNEQFF.

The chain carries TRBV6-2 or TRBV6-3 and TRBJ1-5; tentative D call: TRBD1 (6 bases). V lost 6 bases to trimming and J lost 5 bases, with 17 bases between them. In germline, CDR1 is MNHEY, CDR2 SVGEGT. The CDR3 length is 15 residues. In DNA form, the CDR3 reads TGTGCCAGCAGCTTCCCGGGACCAGGGGATCAGCCCCAGCATTTT. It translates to CASSFPGPGDQPQHF.

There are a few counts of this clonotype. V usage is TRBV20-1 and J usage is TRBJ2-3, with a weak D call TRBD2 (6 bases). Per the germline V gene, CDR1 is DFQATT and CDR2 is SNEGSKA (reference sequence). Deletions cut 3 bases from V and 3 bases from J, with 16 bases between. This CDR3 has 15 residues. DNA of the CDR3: TGCAGTGCTAGCGCCTCTACCGGGGGTACAGATACGCAGTATTTT. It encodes CSASASTGGTDTQYF.

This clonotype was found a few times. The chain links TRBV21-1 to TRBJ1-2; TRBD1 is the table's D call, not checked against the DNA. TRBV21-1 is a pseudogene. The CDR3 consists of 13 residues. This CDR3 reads CASSGKGDYGYTF. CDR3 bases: TGTGCCAGCAGTGGCAAGGGGGACTATGGCTACACCTTC.

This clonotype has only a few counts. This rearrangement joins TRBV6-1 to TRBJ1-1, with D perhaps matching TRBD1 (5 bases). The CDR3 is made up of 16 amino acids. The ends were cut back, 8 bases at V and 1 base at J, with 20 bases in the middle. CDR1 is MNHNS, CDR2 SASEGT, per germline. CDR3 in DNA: TGTGCCAGCCGAAGACAGACCTTTGCTACGAACACTGAAGCTTTCTTT. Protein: CASRRQTFATNTEAFF.

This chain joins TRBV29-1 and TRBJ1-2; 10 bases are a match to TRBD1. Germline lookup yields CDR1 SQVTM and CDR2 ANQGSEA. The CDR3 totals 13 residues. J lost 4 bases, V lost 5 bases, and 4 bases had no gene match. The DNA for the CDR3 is TGCAGCGTTCCGGGACAGGGGCTCTATGGCTACACCTTC. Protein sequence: CSVPGQGLYGYTF.

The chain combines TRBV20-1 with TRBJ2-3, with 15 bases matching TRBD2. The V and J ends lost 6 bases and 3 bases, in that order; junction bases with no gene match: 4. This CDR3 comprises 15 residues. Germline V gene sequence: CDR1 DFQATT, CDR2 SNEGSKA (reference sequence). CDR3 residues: CSASGLAGGTDTQYF. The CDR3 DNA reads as TGCAGTGCGAGTGGACTAGCGGGGGGGACAGATACGCAGTATTTT.

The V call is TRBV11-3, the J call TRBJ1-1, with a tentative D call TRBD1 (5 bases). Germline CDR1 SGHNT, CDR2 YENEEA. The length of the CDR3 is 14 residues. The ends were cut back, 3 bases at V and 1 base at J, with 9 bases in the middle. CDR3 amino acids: CASSLGRPNTEAFF. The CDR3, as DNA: TGTGCCAGCAGCTTGGGACGCCCGAACACTGAAGCTTTCTTT.

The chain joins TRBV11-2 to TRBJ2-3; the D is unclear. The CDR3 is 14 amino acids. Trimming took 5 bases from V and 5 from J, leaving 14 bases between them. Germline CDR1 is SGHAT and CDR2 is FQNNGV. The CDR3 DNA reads TGTGCCAGCAGCACATTGAAACTGGGAGATACGCAGTATTTT. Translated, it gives CASSTLKLGDTQYF.

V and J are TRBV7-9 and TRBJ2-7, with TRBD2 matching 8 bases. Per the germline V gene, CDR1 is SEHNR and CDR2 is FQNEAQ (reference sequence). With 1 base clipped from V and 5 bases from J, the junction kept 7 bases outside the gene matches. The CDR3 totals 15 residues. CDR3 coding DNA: TGTGCCAGCAGCTTAGAGGCTAGCGGGTCACACGAGCAGTACTTC. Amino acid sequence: CASSLEASGSHEQYF. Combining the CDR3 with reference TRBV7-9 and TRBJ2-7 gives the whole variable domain DTGVSQNPRHKITKRGQNVTFRCDPISEHNRLYWYRQTLGQGPEFLTYFQNEAQLEKSRLLSDRFSAERPKGSFSTLEIQRTEQGDSAMYLCASSLEASGSHEQYFGPGTRLTVT.

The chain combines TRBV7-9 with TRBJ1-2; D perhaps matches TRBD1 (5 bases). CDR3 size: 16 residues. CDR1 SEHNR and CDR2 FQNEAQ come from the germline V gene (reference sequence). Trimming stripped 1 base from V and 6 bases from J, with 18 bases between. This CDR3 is CASSLGRVGQMDGYTF. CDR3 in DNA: TGTGCCAGCAGCTTAGGTCGAGTTGGACAAATGGATGGCTACACCTTC.

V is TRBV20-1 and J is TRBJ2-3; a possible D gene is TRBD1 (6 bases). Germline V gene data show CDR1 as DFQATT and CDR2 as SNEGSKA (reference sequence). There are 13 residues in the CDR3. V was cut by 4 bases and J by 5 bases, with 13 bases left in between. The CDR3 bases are TGCAGTGCTACCCGGACAGCCGGAGATACGCAGTATTTT. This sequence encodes CSATRTAGDTQYF.

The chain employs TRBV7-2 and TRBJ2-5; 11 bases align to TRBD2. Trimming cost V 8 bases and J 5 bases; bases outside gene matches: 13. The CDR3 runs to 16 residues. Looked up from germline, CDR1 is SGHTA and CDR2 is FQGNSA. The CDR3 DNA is TGTGCCAGCCTCGGACTAGCGGGTCCCCGGGGGGAGACCCAGTACTTC. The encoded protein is CASLGLAGPRGETQYF.

CDR3 DNA sequence: TGTGCCAGCAGTTATCCGCCTAGCAATCAGCCCCAGCATTTT. It yields the protein CASSYPPSNQPQHF. J is TRBJ1-5 and V is TRBV6-2 or TRBV6-3; D remains ambiguous. The V and J ends lost 3 bases and 0 bases respectively, with 6 bases between them. The CDR3 contains 14 residues. Germline-derived CDR1 and CDR2 are MNHEY and SVGEGT.

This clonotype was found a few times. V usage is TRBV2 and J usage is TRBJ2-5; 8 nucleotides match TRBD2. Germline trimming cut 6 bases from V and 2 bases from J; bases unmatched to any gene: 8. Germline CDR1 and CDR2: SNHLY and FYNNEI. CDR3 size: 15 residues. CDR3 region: CASRMAGGGQETQYF. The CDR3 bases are TGTGCCAGCAGGATGGCGGGGGGCGGACAAGAGACCCAGTACTTC.

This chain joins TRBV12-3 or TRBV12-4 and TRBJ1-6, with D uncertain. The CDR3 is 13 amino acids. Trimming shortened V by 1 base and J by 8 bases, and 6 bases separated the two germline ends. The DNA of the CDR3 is TGTGCCAGCAGTTTAGATCTCGATTCACCCCTCCACTTT. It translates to CASSLDLDSPLHF.